This TCR beta chain was identified during a study of T-cell memory formation after mild COVID-19. Germline values: CDR1 KGHSH, CDR2 LQKENI. This CDR3 contains 16 residues. Trimming removed 0 bases from V and 2 bases from J, with 13 bases in between. With constant-segment primers, 5'RACE yielded cDNA libraries of TCR alpha and TCR beta that carried sample barcodes and UMIs. Via MiXCR, TCRdb re-called the 5' RACE reads, giving one row per CDR3 protein. The profile shows approximately 210,000 distinct CDR3 sequences, 18% of them singletons. This chain joins TRBV18 and TRBJ2-5; weak D call: TRBD2 (6 bases). The receptor was derived from an adult woman who had mild COVID-19 (a few samples of this study predate the infection). Cell type and time point are not known. Sequencing input: PBMCs or a T cell subset sorted from them (not recorded which). CDR3 sequence (DNA): TGTGCCAGCTCACCACCGAGGGGCGCGGGACAAGAGACCCAGTACTTC. It yields the protein CASSPPRGAGQETQYF.